Listed below are T cell receptor beta chains from one sample, sequenced in a study of blood T cell repertoires in COVID-19. TCRdb's copy holds only in-frame clones and misses some; the assay was immunoSEQ multiplex PCR. The repertoire holds some 300,000 clones, with about 90% as singletons. The sequenced material came from peripheral blood. The receptors originated from a woman aged 50 to 60 with COVID-19, enrolled during active disease. The CDR3 runs from the conserved cysteine through the conserved F or W. D genes are given only for firm matches. For some rows the clone size is stated as once, few or many, or as a class when expanded; others skip it.

v_gene	d_gene	abundance	len	j_gene	CDR3aa	CDR3nt
TRBV18	TRBD1	NA	16	TRBJ2-3	CASSPPRQGATDTQYF	TGTGCCAGCTCACCACCGCGGCAGGGGGCTACAGATACGCAGTATTTT
TRBV15	TRBD1	NA	14	TRBJ2-7	CATSRGQGGYEQYF	TGTGCCACCAGCAGGGGACAGGGCGGGTACGAGCAGTACTTC
TRBV5-1	TRBD2	NA	16	TRBJ2-3	CASSLGASGRTDTQYF	TGCGCCAGCAGCTTGGGGGCTAGCGGCCGCACAGATACGCAGTATTTT
TRBV5-4	TRBD2	NA	16	TRBJ2-1	CASSFAVGLGDNEQFF	TGTGCCAGCAGCTTCGCCGTGGGACTAGGGGACAATGAGCAGTTCTTC
TRBV6-4	TRBD2	few	14	TRBJ2-2	CASSDGTSTGELFF	TGTGCCAGCAGTGACGGGACTAGCACCGGGGAGCTGTTTTTT
TRBV27	NA	NA	14	TRBJ2-1	CASQFTGRVNEQFF	TGTGCCAGCCAGTTTACAGGGAGGGTCAATGAGCAGTTCTTC
TRBV13	NA	NA	15	TRBJ1-1	CASSLVRGVTPEAFF	TGTGCCAGCAGCTTAGTCCGGGGTGTGACCCCTGAAGCTTTCTTT
TRBV19	NA	NA	15	TRBJ1-4	CASSRGWATNEKLFF	TGTGCCAGCAGCCGGGGATGGGCAACTAATGAAAAACTGTTTTTT
TRBV24-1	NA	NA	13	TRBJ2-1	CATRNSGVREQFF	TGTGCCACCAGGAACTCGGGGGTGCGTGAGCAGTTCTTC
TRBV7-8	TRBD2	once	18	TRBJ2-7	CASSLEVAGGRYSYEQYF	TGTGCCAGCAGCTTAGAGGTTGCGGGGGGCCGGTACTCCTACGAGCAGTACTTC
TRBV7-3	TRBD2	NA	15	TRBJ2-3	CASSRLALLEDTQYF	TGTGCCAGCAGCCGACTAGCTCTATTGGAAGATACGCAGTATTTT
TRBV2	NA	NA	11	TRBJ2-3	CASRPEDTQYF	TGTGCCAGCAGGCCAGAAGATACGCAGTATTTT
TRBV2	NA	NA	13	TRBJ1-4	CASLRDFNEKLFF	TGTGCCAGCCTCAGGGATTTTAATGAAAAACTGTTTTTT
TRBV11-2	TRBD1	NA	13	TRBJ1-1	CASSSSRGAEAFF	TGTGCCAGCAGCTCATCCAGGGGGGCTGAAGCTTTCTTT
TRBV20-1	NA	NA	16	TRBJ2-7	CSASSLARRETYEQYF	TGCAGTGCTAGTAGTCTAGCGCGAAGGGAAACCTACGAGCAGTACTTC
TRBV6-5	NA	NA	14	TRBJ1-2	CASSVGGENYGYTF	TGTGCCAGCAGCGTAGGGGGAGAAAACTATGGCTACACCTTC
TRBV5-6	NA	NA	16	TRBJ1-4	CASSLVAGVGGEKLFF	TGTGCCAGCAGCTTGGTGGCAGGGGTTGGAGGTGAAAAACTGTTTTTT
TRBV19	NA	NA	16	TRBJ1-5	CASSRAGAGANQPQHF	TGTGCCAGTAGCAGAGCGGGGGCAGGGGCAAATCAGCCCCAGCATTTT
TRBV3-1/TRBV3-2	TRBD2	NA	16	TRBJ2-5	CASSASGTRWYETQYF	TGTGCCAGCAGCGCCTCCGGGACTAGGTGGTATGAGACCCAGTACTTC
TRBV7-2	NA	few	16	TRBJ2-1	CASSLQWERSYNEQFF	TGTGCCAGCAGCCTCCAGTGGGAGAGATCCTACAATGAGCAGTTCTTC